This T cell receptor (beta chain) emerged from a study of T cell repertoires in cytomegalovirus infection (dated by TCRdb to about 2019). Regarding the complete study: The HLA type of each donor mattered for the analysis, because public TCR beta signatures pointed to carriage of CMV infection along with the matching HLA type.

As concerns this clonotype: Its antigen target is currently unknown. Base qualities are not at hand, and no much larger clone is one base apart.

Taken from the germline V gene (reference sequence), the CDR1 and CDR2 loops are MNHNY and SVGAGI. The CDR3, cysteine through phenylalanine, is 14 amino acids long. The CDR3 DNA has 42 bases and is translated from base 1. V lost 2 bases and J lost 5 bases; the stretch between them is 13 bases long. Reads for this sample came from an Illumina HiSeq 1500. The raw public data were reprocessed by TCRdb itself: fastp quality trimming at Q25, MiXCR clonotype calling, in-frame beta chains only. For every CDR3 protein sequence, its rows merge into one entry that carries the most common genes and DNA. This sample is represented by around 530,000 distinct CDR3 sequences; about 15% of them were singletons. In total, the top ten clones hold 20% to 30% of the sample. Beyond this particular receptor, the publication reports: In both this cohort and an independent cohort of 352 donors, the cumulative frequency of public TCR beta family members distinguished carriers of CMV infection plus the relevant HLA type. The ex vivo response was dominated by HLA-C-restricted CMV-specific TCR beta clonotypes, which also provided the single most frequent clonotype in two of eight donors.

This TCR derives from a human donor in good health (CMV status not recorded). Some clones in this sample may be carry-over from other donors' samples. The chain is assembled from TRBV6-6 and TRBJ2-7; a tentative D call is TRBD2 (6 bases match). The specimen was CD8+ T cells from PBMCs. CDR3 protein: CASSYETGGDEQYF. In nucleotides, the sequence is TGTGCCAGCAGTTACGAAACGGGCGGGGACGAGCAGTACTTC.